The rows below give T cell receptor beta chains drawn from one sample of a study of CD8 T cells in ankylosing spondylitis. TCRdb ran MiXCR on the 5' RACE reads and lists one entry per CDR3 protein. The data hold about 360,000 distinct CDR3 sequences, with 20% observed a single time. Sequencing was done on a sample of blood, either unsorted or a sorted T cell fraction (not recorded which). All receptors come from a male donor with ankylosing spondylitis or in good health (not recorded which). Both conserved end residues are part of each CDR3. Each record gives: CDR3 protein, CDR3 DNA, D gene, J gene, CDR3 length, clone size, V gene. A D gene is named only where the DNA matches it firmly. A clone size is listed for some rows: how often the clone was seen (once, few, many), or a class if it is expanded.

cdr3_aa: CASRPLAKNIQYF
cdr3_nt: TGTGCCAGCAGACCCCTAGCCAAAAACATTCAGTACTTC
d_call: -
j_call: TRBJ2-4
cdr3_length: 13
clone_size: few
v_call: TRBV28

cdr3_aa: CAISESTLGDTQYF
cdr3_nt: TGTGCCATCAGTGAGTCGACCTTGGGAGATACGCAGTATTTT
d_call: -
j_call: TRBJ2-3
cdr3_length: 14
clone_size: few
v_call: TRBV10-3

cdr3_aa: CASSLPGPREQYF
cdr3_nt: TGTGCCAGCAGTTTACCGGGACCGAGGGAGCAGTACTTC
d_call: -
j_call: TRBJ2-7
cdr3_length: 13
clone_size: few
v_call: TRBV12-3/TRBV12-4

cdr3_aa: CASSLVVRGFSYNEQFF
cdr3_nt: TGTGCCAGCAGCTTAGTGGTGCGGGGGTTCTCCTACAATGAGCAGTTCTTC
d_call: TRBD2
j_call: TRBJ2-1
cdr3_length: 17
clone_size: -
v_call: TRBV11-2

cdr3_aa: CASSLGSGVEQYF
cdr3_nt: TGTGCCAGCAGCTTAGGATCAGGGGTCGAGCAGTACTTC
d_call: -
j_call: TRBJ2-7
cdr3_length: 13
clone_size: -
v_call: TRBV11-2

cdr3_aa: CASSLGRGGVNEQFF
cdr3_nt: TGTGCCAGCAGCTTAGGGCGGGGGGGCGTGAATGAGCAGTTCTTC
d_call: TRBD2
j_call: TRBJ2-1
cdr3_length: 15
clone_size: few
v_call: TRBV7-7

cdr3_aa: CASTPSNTYEQYF
cdr3_nt: TGTGCCAGCACCCCCAGCAATACCTACGAGCAGTACTTC
d_call: -
j_call: TRBJ2-7
cdr3_length: 13
clone_size: few
v_call: TRBV12-3/TRBV12-4

cdr3_aa: CASMPLAGAYEQYF
cdr3_nt: TGTGCCAGCATGCCACTAGCGGGGGCCTACGAGCAGTACTTC
d_call: TRBD2
j_call: TRBJ2-7
cdr3_length: 14
clone_size: few
v_call: TRBV7-8

cdr3_aa: CASSPRTGREQYF
cdr3_nt: TGTGCCAGCAGTCCCAGGACAGGGAGGGAGCAGTACTTC
d_call: TRBD1
j_call: TRBJ2-7
cdr3_length: 13
clone_size: -
v_call: TRBV27

cdr3_aa: CASSLVPRGQIDEQFF
cdr3_nt: TGTGCCAGCAGCTTAGTCCCCAGGGGGCAGATCGATGAGCAGTTCTTC
d_call: TRBD1
j_call: TRBJ2-1
cdr3_length: 16
clone_size: few
v_call: TRBV7-6

cdr3_aa: CASSQDMGGNQPQHF
cdr3_nt: TGCGCCAGCAGCCAAGATATGGGGGGCAATCAGCCCCAGCATTTT
d_call: -
j_call: TRBJ1-5
cdr3_length: 15
clone_size: -
v_call: TRBV4-1

cdr3_aa: CATSPTRGPLNTEAFF
cdr3_nt: TGTGCCACCAGCCCAACCCGGGGACCCTTGAACACTGAAGCTTTCTTT
d_call: -
j_call: TRBJ1-1
cdr3_length: 16
clone_size: few
v_call: TRBV15

cdr3_aa: CASSEETSDYEQYF
cdr3_nt: TGTGCCAGCAGTGAAGAGACCTCCGATTACGAGCAGTACTTC
d_call: -
j_call: TRBJ2-7
cdr3_length: 14
clone_size: -
v_call: TRBV6-1

cdr3_aa: CASSEGARGTGELFF
cdr3_nt: TGCGCCAGCAGTGAGGGGGCCCGAGGGACCGGGGAGCTGTTTTTT
d_call: -
j_call: TRBJ2-2
cdr3_length: 15
clone_size: few
v_call: TRBV10-1

cdr3_aa: CASSPIIDEQFF
cdr3_nt: TGTGCCAGCAGTCCAATAATCGATGAGCAGTTCTTC
d_call: -
j_call: TRBJ2-1
cdr3_length: 12
clone_size: few
v_call: TRBV28

cdr3_aa: CSVNGLAGHYNEQFF
cdr3_nt: TGCAGCGTCAATGGACTAGCGGGGCACTACAATGAGCAGTTCTTC
d_call: TRBD2
j_call: TRBJ2-1
cdr3_length: 15
clone_size: -
v_call: TRBV29-1

cdr3_aa: CSANGGSGGEKLFF
cdr3_nt: TGCAGTGCAAATGGGGGTTCAGGAGGTGAAAAACTGTTTTTT
d_call: -
j_call: TRBJ1-4
cdr3_length: 14
clone_size: -
v_call: TRBV20-1

cdr3_aa: CASSWWTSGGAGTDTQYF
cdr3_nt: TGTGCCAGCAGCTGGTGGACTAGCGGGGGGGCTGGCACAGATACGCAGTATTTT
d_call: TRBD2
j_call: TRBJ2-3
cdr3_length: 18
clone_size: -
v_call: TRBV7-8

cdr3_aa: CSARPPSFGNTIYF
cdr3_nt: TGCAGTGCTAGACCCCCTTCCTTCGGAAACACCATATATTTT
d_call: -
j_call: TRBJ1-3
cdr3_length: 14
clone_size: few
v_call: TRBV20-1

cdr3_aa: CASSLVTGGFHNEQFF
cdr3_nt: TGTGCCAGCAGCTTGGTGACAGGGGGGTTCCACAATGAGCAGTTCTTC
d_call: TRBD1
j_call: TRBJ2-1
cdr3_length: 16
clone_size: -
v_call: TRBV5-5